These 28 T cell receptor beta chains share one sample of origin, sequenced in a study of cytomegalovirus exposure and HLA in healthy donors. 60 Vbeta and 13 Jbeta primers were used in PCR. The protocol was immunoSEQ multiplex PCR, while the TCRdb copy is restricted to in-frame clones and leaves out a portion. Among 100,000 to 150,000 clones listed, approximately 80% were seen once. Material for sequencing was PBMCs. Every receptor here comes from a man younger than 40 in good health and CMV-seropositive.

The J gene is TRBJ1-4, the V gene TRBV6-1; perhaps TRBD1 as D (5 bases). This CDR3 is built from 16 residues. Trimming removed 3 bases at V and 8 bases at J, with 19 bases between. Germline V gene lookup returns CDR1 MNHNS and CDR2 SASEGT. The DNA for the CDR3 is TGTGCCAGCAGTGAGTTTAAAGGGGTTGGCGAGGAAAAACTGTTTTTT. It specifies CASSEFKGVGEEKLFF.

This chain links TRBV28 with TRBJ2-5; D call uncertain. The DNA end is a closer match to TRBJ2-7, so the J assignment may be wrong. This CDR3 is 12 amino acids long. CDR1 and CDR2 (germline): MDHEN, SYDVKM. CDR3 sequence (DNA): TGTGCCAGCACCGTGGGCCTGTACGAGCAGTACTTC. This encodes CASTVGLYEQYF.

The chain uses TRBV4-1 and TRBJ2-1, with 8 bases identical to TRBD2. CDR3 length: 13 amino acids. V shed 8 bases, J shed 7 bases, and the junction held 7 bases outside the gene matches. The germline V gene has CDR1 MGHRA and CDR2 YSYEKL. The CDR3 region is CASRGGRVNEQFF. DNA for the CDR3: TGCGCCAGCCGGGGGGGGCGTGTGAATGAGCAGTTCTTC.

The rearrangement links TRBV25-1 to TRBJ1-1, with D possibly being TRBD1 (5 bases). V lost 2 bases and J lost 4, with 11 bases in between. The germline gives CDR1 MGHDK, CDR2 SYGVNS. CDR3 length: 14 amino acids. The CDR3 DNA reads TGTGCCAGCAGTGAACCCGGTAGGGGCACTGAAGCTTTCTTT. Residues: CASSEPGRGTEAFF. The full variable domain, rest sourced from reference TRBV25-1 and TRBJ1-1, is EADIYQTPRYLVIGTGKKITLECSQTMGHDKMYWYQQDPGMELHLIHYSYGVNSTEKGDLSSESTVSRIRTEHFPLTLESARPSHTSQYLCASSEPGRGTEAFFGQGTRLTVV.

The gene calls are TRBV11-2 and TRBJ2-2, with 7 bases lining up with TRBD2. The length of the CDR3 is 16 residues. Per the germline V gene, CDR1 is SGHAT and CDR2 is FQNNGV. The ends lost 0 bases at V and 5 bases at J; junction bases unmatched: 6. The CDR3 DNA is TGTGCCAGCAGCTTAGATCCGTCCGGGAGGACCGGGGAGCTGTTTTTT. Protein: CASSLDPSGRTGELFF. Together with reference TRBV11-2 and TRBJ2-2, the CDR3 gives the full variable domain: EAGVAQSPRYKIIEKRQSVAFWCNPISGHATLYWYQQILGQGPKLLIQFQNNGVVDDSQLPKDRFSAERLKGVDSTLKIQPAKLEDSAVYLCASSLDPSGRTGELFFGEGSRLTVL.

A few counts support this clone. The chain carries TRBV29-1 and TRBJ2-5; D may be TRBD1 (6 bases). Germline CDR1 and CDR2: SQVTM and ANQGSEA. The CDR3 runs 12 residues. CDR3 residues: CSLYTGLETQYF. The CDR3 DNA is TGCAGTTTATATACAGGGCTAGAGACCCAGTACTTC.

CDR3 region: CASREHRDGEAFF. CDR3 DNA sequence: TGTGCCAGCAGGGAACACAGGGACGGCGAAGCTTTCTTT. V and J are TRBV6-1 and TRBJ1-1, with a weak D call TRBD1 (6 bases). CDR1 is MNHNS and CDR2 is SASEGT in the germline V gene. The CDR3 runs to 13 residues. Trimming took off 6 bases at V and 8 bases at J, with 16 bases between the two ends.

This chain joins TRBV7-5 and TRBJ2-1; the table calls TRBD2, which could not be checked here. TRBV7-5 counts as a pseudogene. The CDR3 consists of 12 residues. CDR3 amino acids: CATGGLDNEQFF. As DNA, the CDR3 is TGTGCGACGGGGGGGCTTGACAATGAGCAGTTCTTC.

V gene TRBV6-4 combines with J gene TRBJ2-7, with TRBD2 identical over 7 bases. Germline V gene lookup returns CDR1 MRHNA and CDR2 SNTAGT. The CDR3 extends over 14 amino acids. Trimming took 5 bases from V and 3 from J; bases not matched to a gene: 7. CDR3 loop: CASSPSGEGYEQYF. The CDR3 DNA reads TGTGCCAGCAGTCCCAGCGGGGAAGGCTACGAGCAGTACTTC.

The V gene is TRBV7-2, the J gene TRBJ1-4, with TRBD1 identical over 9 bases. CDR1 and CDR2 (germline): SGHTA, FQGNSA. With 3 bases clipped from V and 6 bases from J, the junction kept 2 bases outside the gene matches. CDR3 length equals 14 residues. The CDR3 region is CASSLGQGYEKLFF. CDR3 DNA sequence: TGTGCCAGCAGCTTGGGACAGGGATATGAAAAACTGTTTTTT.

The chain carries TRBV6-1 and TRBJ1-4, with TRBD1 identical over 10 bases. The CDR3 spans 16 residues. Germline trimming cut 4 bases from V and 5 bases from J; bases unmatched to any gene: 7. Per the germline V gene, CDR1 is MNHNS and CDR2 is SASEGT. In nucleotides, the CDR3 is TGTGCCAGCAGTGCATCCAGGACAGGGGGAAATGAAAAACTGTTTTTT. It encodes CASSASRTGGNEKLFF.

The chain is built from TRBV2 and TRBJ1-2; 8 bases match TRBD1. V gave up 4 bases and J gave up 5 bases; unmatched junction bases: 6. Germline loops: CDR1 SNHLY, CDR2 FYNNEI. This CDR3 is 14 amino acids long. In nucleotides, the CDR3 is TGTGCCAGCAGTGGGGCCAGGGGGCTGTATGGCTACACCTTC. Its translation: CASSGARGLYGYTF. The whole variable domain, filled in from reference TRBV2 and TRBJ1-2, reads EPEVTQTPSHQVTQMGQEVILRCVPISNHLYFYWYRQILGQKVEFLVSFYNNEISEKSEIFDDQFSVERPDGSNFTLKIRSTKLEDSAMYFCASSGARGLYGYTFGSGTRLTVV.

Comments on this clone: Other DNA sequences within the sample encode an identical CDR3. This sequence joins TRBV6-6 and TRBJ2-2; D is unclear. The CDR3 totals 15 residues. V lost 3 bases, J lost 7 bases, and 15 bases lay in between. Per the germline V gene, CDR1 is MNHNY and CDR2 is SVGAGI (reference sequence). CDR3 loop: CASSYRGSTGGELFF. CDR3 coding DNA: TGTGCCAGCAGTTATCGCGGCAGTACGGGCGGGGAGCTGTTTTTT.

This clone was seen more than once but under ten times. This chain links TRBV6-1 with TRBJ1-2, with 7 nucleotides matching TRBD1. The CDR3 consists of 13 residues. Germline V gene data show CDR1 as MNHNS and CDR2 as SASEGT. Germline trimming cut 6 bases from V and 6 bases from J; bases unmatched to any gene: 7. The CDR3 DNA reads TGTGCCAGCAGATTACAGGGGATGGATGGCTACACCTTC. This translates into CASRLQGMDGYTF.

V usage is TRBV9 and J usage is TRBJ1-1, with D tentatively TRBD1 (5 bases). The CDR3 sequence is 16 residues long. Germline CDR1 is SGDLS and CDR2 is YYNGEE. Trimming cost V 2 bases and J 1 base, with 15 bases left between them. The CDR3 region has the DNA TGTGCCAGCAGCGTGAAAGCCAGGACATCGAACACTGAAGCTTTCTTT. Encoded protein: CASSVKARTSNTEAFF.

The chain employs TRBV11-2 and TRBJ2-6, with 9 bases identical to TRBD1. The CDR3 extends over 18 amino acids. Germline lookup yields CDR1 SGHAT and CDR2 FQNNGV. Unmatched junction bases numbered 10, after V lost 6 bases and J lost 1 base. The CDR3 reads CASRQTRDRASGANVLTF. The CDR3 region has the DNA TGTGCCAGCAGACAGACTCGGGACAGGGCTTCTGGGGCCAACGTCCTGACTTTC.

The gene calls are TRBV18 and TRBJ1-6, with D perhaps TRBD1 (6 bases). Germline values: CDR1 KGHSH, CDR2 LQKENI. CDR3 length: 15 amino acids. V was pared by 3 bases and J by 10 bases, with 16 bases between. CDR3 residues: CASSPTGNRVSPLHF. Written as DNA, the CDR3 is TGTGCCAGCTCACCGACCGGGAACAGGGTCTCACCCCTCCACTTT.

The chain employs TRBV7-9 and TRBJ2-3; no definite D call. The CDR3 sequence is 14 residues long. CDR1 and CDR2 (germline): SEHNR, FQNEAQ (reference sequence). V was cut by 4 bases and J by 2 bases, with 10 bases left in between. CDR3: CASSSTSNTDTQYF. The CDR3 region has the DNA TGTGCCAGCAGCTCGACATCGAACACAGATACGCAGTATTTT. Variable domain in full (rest from reference TRBV7-9 and TRBJ2-3): DTGVSQNPRHKITKRGQNVTFRCDPISEHNRLYWYRQTLGQGPEFLTYFQNEAQLEKSRLLSDRFSAERPKGSFSTLEIQRTEQGDSAMYLCASSSTSNTDTQYFGPGTRLTVL.

The gene calls are TRBV5-1 and TRBJ1-1; 7 bases align to TRBD1. Germline assignment: CDR1 SGHRS and CDR2 YFSETQ. V gave up 2 bases and J gave up 4 bases; unmatched junction bases: 8. This CDR3 is built from 15 residues. CDR3 protein: CASSFNTGVGTEAFF. As DNA, the CDR3 is TGCGCCAGCAGCTTCAATACAGGGGTTGGCACTGAAGCTTTCTTT.

The chain uses TRBV2 and TRBJ1-6; tentatively, D is TRBD1 (6 bases). The CDR3 has 16 amino acids. CDR1 SNHLY and CDR2 FYNNEI come from the germline V gene. V was shortened by 2 bases and J by 7 bases, with 15 bases between the two germline ends. CDR3: CASSELTGRSNSPLHF. The CDR3 bases are TGTGCCAGCAGTGAACTGACAGGACGGAGCAATTCACCCCTCCACTTT.

J is TRBJ2-3 and V is TRBV5-8; no clear D. V gave up 4 bases and J gave up 1 base, with 7 bases separating them. The germline V gene has CDR1 SGHTS and CDR2 YDEGEE. The length of the CDR3 is 13 residues. The CDR3 loop reads CASSPLGTDTQYF. CDR3 nucleotide sequence: TGTGCCAGCAGCCCACTTGGCACAGATACGCAGTATTTT.

The chain has TRBV6-6 and TRBJ1-1; tentatively, D is TRBD1 (5 bases). CDR3 length: 14 residues. V was shortened by 0 bases and J by 2 bases, with 7 bases between the two germline ends. Germline V gene sequence: CDR1 MNHNY, CDR2 SVGAGI (reference sequence). CDR3 residues: CASSYSQGNTEAFF. Here the CDR3 DNA reads TGTGCCAGCAGTTACTCCCAGGGTAACACTGAAGCTTTCTTT.

V usage is TRBV11-1 and J usage is TRBJ1-1; TRBD1 agrees at 12 bases. CDR3 length: 16 residues. CDR1 SGHAT and CDR2 FQDESV come from the germline V gene (reference sequence). After removal of 5 bases from V and 4 bases from J, the junction contained 8 bases not matched to a gene. CDR3: CASSLNSGQGATEAFF. The CDR3 coding sequence is TGTGCCAGCAGCCTAAATTCGGGACAGGGGGCCACTGAAGCTTTCTTT.

The CDR3 reads CASSHRGTGVSYEQYF. The CDR3 nucleotides read TGTGCCAGCAGCCACCGAGGGACAGGGGTCTCCTACGAGCAGTACTTC. This chain joins TRBV14 and TRBJ2-7; 10 bases agree with TRBD1. Per germline, CDR1 SGHDN and CDR2 FVKESK. The CDR3 runs to 16 residues. The V gene end was trimmed by 3 bases and the J gene end by 0 bases; junction bases not matched to a gene: 5.

The rearrangement links TRBV2 to TRBJ1-1; TRBD1 is a possible D gene (6 bases). The CDR3 covers 14 residues. V lost 6 bases to trimming and J lost 0 bases, with 11 bases between them. The germline V gene has CDR1 SNHLY and CDR2 FYNNEI. CDR3 protein: CASRQGQLNTEAFF. The CDR3 DNA reads TGTGCCAGCAGGCAGGGACAACTGAACACTGAAGCTTTCTTT.

This chain's CDR3 is CASSMGPRPNEQFF. The CDR3 nucleotides are TGTGCCAGTAGTATGGGGCCTAGGCCAAATGAGCAGTTCTTC. The chain has TRBV19 and TRBJ2-1, with a tentative D call TRBD1 (5 bases). Trimming took 3 bases from V and 7 from J, leaving 13 bases between them. Per germline, CDR1 LNHDA and CDR2 SQIVND (reference sequence). The CDR3 is 14 residues long.

The genes are TRBV7-2 and TRBJ1-6, with D possibly TRBD1 on 6 matching bases. CDR3 length: 15 amino acids. With 5 bases removed from V and 10 bases from J, the gap between germline ends came to 18 bases. Germline assignment: CDR1 SGHTA and CDR2 FQGNSA. The CDR3 region has the DNA TGTGCCAGCAGCGCCCAAGCGGGGGGGGGCTCACCCCTCCACTTT. Translation: CASSAQAGGGSPLHF.

The chain links TRBV7-2 to TRBJ1-1, with D perhaps TRBD1 (6 bases). CDR1 is SGHTA and CDR2 is FQGNSA in the germline V gene. V lost 5 bases and J 4 bases, leaving 14 bases between the germline ends. There are 14 residues in the CDR3. The CDR3 protein is CASSVSGARTEAFF. CDR3 DNA: TGTGCCAGCAGCGTATCAGGGGCTCGCACTGAAGCTTTCTTT.